This TCR beta chain emerged from a study of T cell responses to AZD1222 COVID-19 vaccine. Across the whole study: Doses given second, at about 4 or about 12 weeks, were pooled.

Measured with immunoSEQ multiplex PCR; TCRdb has only the in-frame clones, and not every one. The sample lists 120,000 or so clones, 89% occurring once. Note on this clone: Its antigen is unknown.

The CDR3 spans 17 residues. Unmatched junction bases numbered 12, after V lost 5 bases and J lost 2 bases. Per the germline V gene, CDR1 is SSHAT and CDR2 is FNYEAQ (reference sequence). Study observations and caveats: Baseline testing showed seropositivity in only 5 or 6 AZD1222 recipients. Donors were chiefly white British, with a greater number of females, and clonal diversity was perhaps underestimated. Repertoires were obtained only post-peak T cell response.

The clonotype originates from an adult in good health. The rearrangement links TRBV7-7 to TRBJ2-5, with TRBD1 matching 9 bases. This specimen was peripheral blood, taken on day 0 of AZD1222 vaccination. CDR3 amino acids: CASSPGVGDRAQETQYF. The CDR3 DNA is TGTGCCAGCAGCCCGGGGGTGGGGGACAGGGCGCAAGAGACCCAGTACTTC.